This T cell receptor (beta chain) was identified in a study of cytomegalovirus exposure and HLA in healthy donors. The PCR had 60 Vbeta and 13 Jbeta primers. Sequencing used immunoSEQ multiplex PCR; TCRdb keeps in-frame clones, though not all of them. The sample contains about 120,000 clones, about 80% of which appear only once. The CDR3 has 13 amino acids. The germline gives CDR1 MNHEY, CDR2 SVGAGI. Trimming took 7 bases from V and 5 from J; bases not matched to a gene: 5. A remark on this clone: Antigen specificity is unknown.

Study observations and caveats: Apparent HLA restriction characterized most CMV-associated TCR beta chains in a later analysis. Within the data, a cluster of highly shared sequence variants was likely a sequencing artifact. Common viral pathogens seemed to be connected with several of the most significant clusters, according to a later analysis.

Sequencing was carried out using PBMCs. The clonotype originates from a woman in her 40s in good health and CMV-seropositive. The chain links TRBV6-5 to TRBJ1-1; 9 bases map to TRBD1. The CDR3 nucleotides are TGTGCCAGCACTTCCGACAGGGGGACTGAAGCTTTCTTT. This translates into CASTSDRGTEAFF.